A single sample is the source of the 26 T cell receptor beta chains below, sequenced in a study of breast tumors, draining lymph nodes, adjacent tissues. One entry per CDR3 protein, called by TCRdb with MiXCR from the multiplex PCR reads. This table has over 10,000 distinct CDR3 sequences, 45% to 50% appearing once. Material: tumor-adjacent breast tissue. Receptor source: a female donor with breast cancer. Some clones in this sample may be carry-over from other donors' samples.

The rearrangement joins TRBV9 to TRBJ2-1, with TRBD2 identical over 8 bases. J gave up 11 bases and V 0 bases, and 4 bases lay outside the gene matches. CDR1 is SGDLS and CDR2 is YYNGEE in the germline V gene. The CDR3 runs to 13 residues. This chain's CDR3 is CASSVGPGGKQFF. The CDR3 DNA follows: TGTGCCAGCAGCGTAGGCCCGGGAGGGAAGCAGTTCTTC.

The V and J genes are TRBV6-1 and TRBJ2-7; TRBD1 agrees at 8 bases. Trimming removed 6 bases from V and 2 bases from J; junction bases left unmatched: 6. This CDR3 has 14 amino acids. CDR1 MNHNS and CDR2 SASEGT come from the germline V gene. The CDR3 DNA follows: TGTGCCAGCAGGCCCGGGACAGGTGCCTACGAGCAGTACTTC. Protein sequence: CASRPGTGAYEQYF.

This clonotype was counted many times. This chain uses TRBV20-1 with TRBJ2-1; 13 bases are a match to TRBD2. The CDR3 covers 15 residues. Looked up from germline, CDR1 is DFQATT and CDR2 is SNEGSKA (reference sequence). The junction had 6 bases not matched to a gene; V was cut back by 2 bases and J by 8 bases. DNA for the CDR3: TGCAGTGCTAGACCGGGACTAGCGGGGTCGTATGAGCAGTTCTTC. Encoded protein: CSARPGLAGSYEQFF.

This clonotype was picked up many times. A much larger clone lies a single base off, so this may be a read error. The chain recombines TRBV5-8 with TRBJ2-1, with 7 bases fitting TRBD1. CDR1 and CDR2 (germline): SGHTS, YDEGEE. CDR3 length: 15 residues. J gave up 2 bases and V 4 bases, and 6 bases lay outside the gene matches. CDR3 coding DNA: TGTGCCAGCAGCCCCGGACAGGCAACCTACAATGAGCAGTTCTTC. Translating gives CASSPGQATYNEQFF.

The table lists this clonotype with many counts. The V gene is TRBV11-1, the J gene TRBJ2-1, with 9 nucleotides matching TRBD2. The germline V gene has CDR1 SGHAT and CDR2 FQDESV (reference sequence). The length of the CDR3 is 15 residues. With V trimmed by 7 bases and J by 6 bases, 10 bases remained unmatched. In DNA, the CDR3 is TGTGCCAGCACGGGGAGGCTACTAGCGGGCAATGAGCAGTTCTTC. It encodes CASTGRLLAGNEQFF.

This clonotype was counted many times. As DNA, the CDR3 is TGTGCCACCAGTGCGGGGGCTGGGGGCGAGACCCAGTACTTC. It specifies CATSAGAGGETQYF. The chain combines TRBV24-1 with TRBJ2-5, with D possibly called TRBD1 or TRBD2 (6 bases each). The CDR3 spans 14 residues. V lost 5 bases and J 5 bases, leaving 14 bases between the germline ends. Per germline, CDR1 KGHDR and CDR2 SFDVKD.

The rearrangement links TRBV5-4 to TRBJ2-5; tentative D call: TRBD1 (6 bases). V was clipped by 5 bases and J by 3 bases, with 11 bases between them. The CDR3 covers 13 residues. Germline assignment: CDR1 SGHNT and CDR2 YYREEE (reference sequence). This CDR3 reads CASSPTGKETQYF. CDR3 DNA sequence: TGTGCCAGCAGTCCCACAGGGAAAGAGACCCAGTACTTC.

This clonotype has only a few counts. The V call is TRBV4-2, the J call TRBJ1-2; D perhaps matches TRBD1 (5 bases). Germline CDR1 reads LGHNA; CDR2 reads YNFKEQ. V lost 1 base to trimming and J lost 6 bases, with 9 bases between them. The CDR3 runs 13 residues. The CDR3 region is CASSQVGGDGYTF. The DNA of the CDR3 is TGTGCCAGCAGCCAAGTGGGGGGGGATGGCTACACCTTC.

The rearrangement uses TRBV12-3 or TRBV12-4 and TRBJ2-7; D is uncertain. The V end lost 6 bases, the J end lost 0 bases, and 9 bases lay between the germline ends. This CDR3 has 13 amino acids. CDR3 region: CASRSGSSYEQYF. The CDR3 region has the DNA TGTGCCAGCAGGTCCGGGTCCTCCTACGAGCAGTACTTC.

By sample share, this clonotype is large. V gene TRBV5-5 combines with J gene TRBJ1-5, with D maybe TRBD1 (6 bases). Trimming stripped 0 bases from V and 3 bases from J, with 13 bases between. CDR1 and CDR2 from the germline V gene are SGHKS and YYEKEE (reference sequence). The CDR3 consists of 16 residues. The CDR3 here is CASSLAPTGINQPQHF. The CDR3 DNA reads as TGTGCCAGCAGCTTGGCCCCGACAGGCATCAATCAGCCCCAGCATTTT.

V gene TRBV7-2 combines with J gene TRBJ2-7; D remains unclear. Germline assignment: CDR1 SGHTA and CDR2 FQGNSA. Trimming took 6 bases from V and 0 from J, leaving 12 bases between them. The CDR3 covers 14 residues. CDR3 sequence reads: CASRFSRLSYEQYF. The CDR3 bases are TGTGCCAGCAGGTTCTCAAGACTCTCCTACGAGCAGTACTTC.

The rearrangement uses TRBV10-1 and TRBJ1-1, with 11 bases aligning to TRBD1. V lost 6 bases to trimming and J lost 6 bases; unmatched junction nucleotides: 9. The CDR3 is 15 residues long. CDR1 and CDR2 from the germline V gene are WNHNN and SYGVQD (reference sequence). The CDR3 DNA is TGCGCCAGCAGCCCAATCCCGGGACAGGGGGCTGAAGCTTTCTTT. It yields the protein CASSPIPGQGAEAFF.

This clonotype has only a few counts. A read error is possible here, since a much larger clone lies one base away. The chain employs TRBV5-1 and TRBJ2-5, with D possibly matching TRBD2 (5 bases). The CDR3 runs to 14 residues. From germline, CDR1 is SGHRS and CDR2 YFSETQ. DNA for the CDR3: TGCGCCAGCAGCTTGGGAGATGTGGGAGAGGCCCAGTACTTC. Amino acid sequence: CASSLGDVGEAQYF.

This clonotype was counted once. The CDR3 loop is CASSLVGVDTQYF. In DNA, the CDR3 is TGTGCCAGCAGCTTAGTTGGCGTGGACACCCAGTACTTC. The rearrangement links TRBV7-8 to TRBJ2-5; D gene uncertain. Germline CDR1 is SGHVS and CDR2 is FQNEAQ. The CDR3 loop spans 13 amino acids. Trimming cost V 1 base and J 8 bases, with 11 bases left between them. The full variable domain, its missing parts supplied by reference TRBV7-8 and TRBJ2-5, is GAGVSQSPRYKVAKRGQDVALRCDPISGHVSLFWYQQALGQGPEFLTYFQNEAQLDKSGLPSDRFFAERPEGSVSTLKIQRTQQEDSAVYLCASSLVGVDTQYFGPGTRLLVL.

The gene calls are TRBV24-1 and TRBJ2-1, with unresolved D. The CDR3 sequence is 12 residues long. The germline gives CDR1 KGHDR, CDR2 SFDVKD. V was shortened by 3 bases and J by 7 bases, with 6 bases between the two germline ends. CDR3 in DNA: TGTGCCACCAGTGATGACGGGAATGAGCAGTTCTTC. Protein sequence: CATSDDGNEQFF.

The chain carries TRBV12-3 or TRBV12-4 and TRBJ2-7, with 7 bases matching TRBD2. The length of the CDR3 is 12 residues. The trim removed 5 bases at V and 11 bases at J, leaving 9 bases unmatched. CDR3 sequence reads: CASSPQAGIEYV. The DNA of the CDR3 is TGTGCCAGCAGTCCCCAAGCGGGGATCGAGTACGTC.

The gene calls are TRBV4-3 and TRBJ1-2; 8 nucleotides match TRBD1. J was trimmed by 2 bases and V by 2 bases; bases with no gene match: 1. There are 14 residues in the CDR3. CDR1 and CDR2 from the germline V gene are LGHNA and YSLEER. CDR3 in amino acids: CASSQRTGNYGYTF. The CDR3 DNA sequence: TGCGCCAGCAGCCAAAGGACAGGGAACTATGGCTACACCTTC.

The chain combines TRBV18 with TRBJ1-6, with no clear D. Trimming pared 4 bases from V and 4 bases from J, leaving 2 bases between. Per germline, CDR1 KGHSH and CDR2 LQKENI. The CDR3 consists of 12 residues. The CDR3 coding sequence is TGTGCCAGCTCACGTTATAATTCACCCCTCCACTTT. This codes for CASSRYNSPLHF.

The rearrangement links TRBV19 to TRBJ2-3, with 9 bases lining up with TRBD2. CDR3 size: 14 residues. The ends lost 6 bases at V and 4 bases at J; junction bases unmatched: 5. Germline assignment: CDR1 LNHDA and CDR2 SQIVND (reference sequence). CDR3 nucleotide sequence: TGTGCCAGTAGGGCTAGCGGGACCGCAGATACGCAGTATTTT. Translated, it gives CASRASGTADTQYF.

The chain joins TRBV3-1 to TRBJ2-2, with 10 positions matching TRBD2. J lost 6 bases, V lost 1 base, and 8 bases had no gene match. Germline values: CDR1 LGHDT, CDR2 YNNKEL (reference sequence). The CDR3 spans 17 residues. The CDR3 region is CASSQVKAGGVAGELFF. CDR3 nucleotides: TGTGCCAGCAGCCAAGTGAAAGCGGGAGGGGTTGCCGGGGAGCTGTTTTTT.

This clonotype was recorded many times. The chain joins TRBV15 to TRBJ1-2; D gene unclear. The germline gives CDR1 LNHNV, CDR2 YYDKDF (reference sequence). The CDR3 runs 13 residues. V lost 8 bases, J lost 4 bases, and 14 bases lay in between. CDR3 in amino acids: CATSERAFYGYTF. The DNA of the CDR3 is TGTGCCACCTCCGAACGAGCGTTCTATGGCTACACCTTC.

V usage is TRBV2 and J usage is TRBJ2-2; the D is unclear. CDR1 and CDR2 from the germline V gene are SNHLY and FYNNEI. The CDR3 is 14 residues long. V gave up 6 bases and J gave up 0 bases, with 8 bases separating them. The CDR3 sequence is CASRRTANTGELFF. The CDR3 coding sequence is TGTGCCAGCAGGCGGACGGCGAACACCGGGGAGCTGTTTTTT.

This clonotype was recorded at least ten times. V and J are TRBV6-2 or TRBV6-3 and TRBJ2-2; no clear D. Germline V gene lookup returns CDR1 MNHEY and CDR2 SVGEGT. Trimming removed 1 base at V and 1 base at J, with 1 base between. CDR3 length: 13 amino acids. The DNA for the CDR3 is TGTGCCAGCAGTTACTGGAACACCGGGGAGCTGTTTTTT. Translated, it gives CASSYWNTGELFF.

The chain employs TRBV2 and TRBJ1-5; D is undetermined. Germline CDR1 and CDR2: SNHLY and FYNNEI. The V end was cut by 4 bases, the J end by 4 bases, with 8 bases between. The CDR3 has 13 residues. CDR3 nucleotides: TGTGCCAGCAGTGGGCAGCGGAATCAGCCCCAGCATTTT. Its protein product is CASSGQRNQPQHF.

By sample fraction, this clonotype is medium-sized. This sequence joins TRBV5-1 and TRBJ1-2, with no clear D. Trimming left V 0 bases short and J 8 bases short, with 14 bases between. The germline CDR1 and CDR2 sequences are SGHRS and YFSETQ. The CDR3 length is 14 residues. The CDR3 here is CASSLDWEVGGYTF. The CDR3 nucleotides are TGCGCCAGCAGCTTGGACTGGGAGGTGGGAGGCTACACCTTC.

This clonotype is judged medium-sized. J is TRBJ1-6 and V is TRBV12-3 or TRBV12-4, with D perhaps matching TRBD1 (5 bases). The ends were cut back, 3 bases at V and 6 bases at J, with 12 bases in the middle. This CDR3 spans 15 amino acids. The CDR3 loop is CASSLGGAGNSPLHF. Written as DNA, the CDR3 is TGTGCCAGCAGTTTGGGGGGAGCGGGTAATTCACCCCTCCACTTT.